A selection of T cell receptor beta chains follows, all from one sample in a study of Siglec-9 on CD8 T cells in melanoma. This table comes from immunoSEQ multiplex PCR, and its TCRdb copy is limited to in-frame clones, with some not included. The sample holds over 30,000 clones, 65% to 85% seen once. The specimen was Siglec-9- CD8+ T cells sorted from blood. The receptors were gathered from a human donor in good health. Each CDR3 is given with its conserved first and last residue.

J,V,CDR3
TRBJ2-3,TRBV7-9,CASSLLGLGDTQYF
TRBJ2-5,TRBV7-9,CASSSRGPWETQYF
TRBJ2-7,TRBV11-2,CASSPGLAEEGVLEQYF
TRBJ1-3,TRBV6-1,CASSEDENLLTGNTIYF
TRBJ2-1,TRBV27,CASSIAGSYNEQFF
TRBJ1-2,TRBV7-9,CASSLVLRDWDYGYTF
TRBJ2-1,TRBV27,CASSPGLAYNEQFF
TRBJ2-7,TRBV7-9,CASTFEGQYF
TRBJ2-5,TRBV13,CASSAGAEETQYF
TRBJ1-2,TRBV9,CASSTEGELWYGYTF
TRBJ2-7,TRBV7-8,CASSHTPGQGAIWTYEQYF
TRBJ2-7,TRBV9,CASSLDRADEQYF
TRBJ2-7,TRBV7-9,CASSPWGFPYEQYF
TRBJ2-3,TRBV30,CAWSVGVLAGVNTDTQYF
TRBJ2-1,TRBV7-9,CASVFPGLAGVSAYNEQFF
TRBJ1-1,TRBV10-3,CAISESNSPEAFF
TRBJ2-1,TRBV2,CASRPRSSEQFF
TRBJ1-2,TRBV5-4,CASSLDRIDGYTF
TRBJ2-3,TRBV7-9,CASTSAGLTQYF
TRBJ1-5,TRBV28,CASSGGLGVQPQHF
TRBJ1-1,TRBV7-6,CASRSGETEAFF
TRBJ1-3,TRBV9,CASSDEGTGFSGNTIYF
TRBJ1-3,TRBV25-1,CASSDIWTGDIGNTIYF
TRBJ1-1,TRBV4-1,CASSQTLNTEAFF
TRBJ1-3,TRBV19,CASSPEGIIGTLSGNTIYF
TRBJ2-6,TRBV27,CASSYQGLFGANVLTF
TRBJ2-7,TRBV27,CASSLQAGSYEQYF
TRBJ2-5,TRBV28,CASSLRRRELIETQYF
TRBJ1-1,TRBV10-2,CASSESLRGTEAFF
TRBJ2-7,TRBV27,CASSAGTSGTYEQYF
TRBJ1-1,TRBV27,CASRDRENTEAFF
TRBJ2-7,TRBV5-6,CASSYLTGIVDEQYF
TRBJ1-2,TRBV7-9,CASSSRGYGYTF
TRBJ1-5,TRBV6-1,CASSEASLPQHF
TRBJ2-5,TRBV27,CASSLLAGGPGETQYF
TRBJ2-2,TRBV7-3,CASSLPPTGELFF
TRBJ2-7,TRBV19,CASSYGTDSYEQYF
TRBJ2-7,TRBV19,CASSLGGADYEQYF
TRBJ1-2,TRBV2,CASSEIRGGYGYTF
TRBJ2-1,TRBV29-1,CSVVGLHNEQFF
TRBJ2-7,TRBV27,CASSAHPGQAGEQYF
TRBJ1-5,TRBV4-1,CASSLGRGDQPQHF
TRBJ2-2,TRBV5-6,CASSFRTGELFF
TRBJ1-3,TRBV6-1,CASSAIEQGSGNTIYF
TRBJ2-2,TRBV30,CAWISGGPTGELFF
TRBJ1-2,TRBV19,CASRDREYGYTF